This T cell receptor beta chain came from a study of blood T cells in healthy people across ages. Sample-barcoded 5' priming and a J-beta primer mix drove a second PCR of roughly 7 to 11 cycles. Each CDR3 protein gets one entry after TCRdb re-called the 5' RACE reads with MiXCR. Of about 1.1 million distinct CDR3 sequences in the sample, around two fifths were seen once. Trimming pared 0 bases from V and 1 base from J, leaving 9 bases between. The CDR3 length is 16 residues. Looked up from germline, CDR1 is LGHNA and CDR2 is YNFKEQ. The sample consisted of blood. This receptor was identified in a man aged 18 to 30 in good health. The chain combines TRBV4-2 with TRBJ2-2; D unresolved. CDR3 loop: CASSQEVQGNTGELFF. The CDR3 nucleotides read TGTGCCAGCAGCCAAGAAGTTCAAGGGAACACCGGGGAGCTGTTTTTT.